A single T cell receptor (beta chain) is shown here with its context. These data originate in a study of blood T cell repertoires in COVID-19. Study information: There were acute and convalescent COVID-19 samples, and they came from the United States, Italy and Spain. T cells, B-cell-depleted T cells, or PBMCs supplied cDNA or gDNA.

Original handling: Nucleated cell counts were estimated from reference gene primer amplification. Libraries were prepared by immunoSEQ multiplex PCR; TCRdb keeps only in-frame clonotypes and omits some of them. That table supplies the V and J calls and clone size; D and trimming were determined from the DNA. The sample consists of roughly 82,000 clones, less than 95% of them appearing once. V lost 11 bases to trimming and J lost 1 base, with 21 bases between them. The V gene's germline CDR1 is SEHNR and CDR2 FQNEAQ (reference sequence). The CDR3 is 16 amino acids. This sequence originates from a woman aged 50 to 65 in a cohort sampled during active COVID-19. This chain links TRBV7-9 with TRBJ2-1, with D tentatively TRBD2 (6 bases). Sequenced: peripheral blood. CDR3 bases: TGTGCCCTCGAGGGCGGGGAAGGTAGGTCCTACAATGAGCAGTTCTTC. It is translated as CALEGGEGRSYNEQFF.